This T cell receptor beta chain emerged from a study of post-analysis software for immune sequencing data. About the research overall: Relapsing-remitting, secondary progressive and progressive-relapsing forms made up the multiple sclerosis disease courses.

Notes on the study in general: Multiple sclerosis patients showed significantly lower normalized Chao1 diversity than controls did. Patients used a few TRBV segments, including TRBV5-6, TRBV5-1 and TRBV20-1, more often than controls. Samples prepared in the same batch strongly co-clustered by F measure.

V shed 2 bases and J 8 bases; nucleotides not matched to a gene: 8. The CDR3 runs to 15 residues. CDR1 is SGHAT and CDR2 is FQNNGV in the germline V gene. This clonotype has a handful of counts. What it binds is not known. Sequencing libraries made from TCR beta cDNA carried unique molecular identifiers. Between roughly 1 and 10 million T cells gave rise to hundreds of thousands of cDNA molecules. TCRdb re-called the PCR reads with MiXCR, one entry per CDR3 protein. Here the sample spans fewer than 550,000 distinct CDR3 sequences, under 40% being singletons. Sample: blood. The genes are TRBV11-2 and TRBJ2-1; 8 bases align to TRBD1. This receptor was identified in a girl under 18 with multiple sclerosis. In DNA form, the CDR3 reads TGTGCCAGCAGCTTAACCGGACAGGGTAGCCATGAGCAGTTCTTC. Its translation: CASSLTGQGSHEQFF. The whole variable domain, filled in from reference TRBV11-2 and TRBJ2-1, reads EAGVAQSPRYKIIEKRQSVAFWCNPISGHATLYWYQQILGQGPKLLIQFQNNGVVDDSQLPKDRFSAERLKGVDSTLKIQPAKLEDSAVYLCASSLTGQGSHEQFFGPGTRLTVL.